Sample share makes the clone carrying this T cell receptor beta chain medium-sized. The antigen is unknown. This sample was taken from a study of quantifying T cell responses using KT2 cells. Overall study: RNA was reverse transcribed with TCR alpha and beta constant-region primers. Study results and caveats: KT2 sequences were detected down to about one KT2 cell per 100,000 PBMC.

A single-stranded UMI oligo with SP2 sequence was ligated to cDNA 3' ends. First-round PCR used three to four cycles and beta primers RC1.1 and RC1.2 covering TRBC1 and TRBC2. Using its own MiXCR run on the UMI-ligation and nested PCR reads, TCRdb lists one record per CDR3 protein. The sample lists over 25,000 distinct CDR3 sequences, 10% occurring once. Looked up from germline, CDR1 is SGHTA and CDR2 is FQGNSA. This CDR3 has 14 amino acids. Trimming took 0 bases from V and 1 from J, leaving 4 bases between them. This receptor was obtained from a human donor. The chain has TRBV7-2 and TRBJ1-5; D gene uncertain. The sample was PBMCs spiked with cells of the T cell clone KT2. In DNA form, the CDR3 reads TGTGCCAGCAGCTTAGCGAACAGCAATCAGCCCCAGCATTTT. Its protein is CASSLANSNQPQHF.